Below are 20 T cell receptor beta chains sequenced from a single sample in a study of T cell responses to AZD1222 COVID-19 vaccine. The table came from immunoSEQ multiplex PCR; TCRdb's copy has only in-frame clones and leaves some out. The sample has some 130,000 clones; 80% to 90% are singletons. Sequences were derived from peripheral blood, sampled on day 0 of AZD1222 vaccination. The receptors derive from an adult in good health.

CDR3 nucleotides: TGTGCCAGCAGCTCGCAGGGTCGAGACTATGGCTACACCTTC. Protein product: CASSSQGRDYGYTF. V gene TRBV5-4 combines with J gene TRBJ1-2; D perhaps matches TRBD1 (5 bases). Germline V lookup: CDR1 SGHNT, CDR2 YYREEE (reference sequence). This CDR3 has 14 residues. Deletions cut 3 bases from V and 3 bases from J, with 12 bases between.

The chain is built from TRBV7-2 and TRBJ2-1; 7 bases match TRBD1. V lost 2 bases to trimming and J lost 5 bases; unmatched junction nucleotides: 3. The germline V gene encodes CDR1 SGHTA and CDR2 FQGNSA. The CDR3 has 14 residues. The CDR3 DNA sequence: TGTGCCAGCAGCTTATGGCAGGGGGACAATGAGCAGTTCTTC. This encodes CASSLWQGDNEQFF.

This clone turned up a few times. The rearrangement links TRBV19 to TRBJ2-7; the D call may be TRBD1 or TRBD2 (5 bases each). In germline, CDR1 is LNHDA, CDR2 SQIVND (reference sequence). The CDR3 loop spans 15 amino acids. The ends were cut back, 6 bases at V and 2 bases at J, with 17 bases in the middle. Here the CDR3 DNA reads TGTGCCAGTAGAAGGGGAGAAGGGCGCGCCTACGAGCAGTACTTC. Translation gives CASRRGEGRAYEQYF.

This clone was counted between two and nine times. The CDR3 loop is CASRGTGMNTEAFF. CDR3 nucleotides: TGTGCCAGCAGAGGGACAGGGATGAACACTGAAGCTTTCTTT. The chain carries TRBV28 and TRBJ1-1; 9 bases are shared with TRBD1. Germline V gene lookup returns CDR1 MDHEN and CDR2 SYDVKM. With V trimmed by 6 bases and J by 0 bases, 2 bases remained unmatched. The CDR3 runs 14 residues.

This clone came up a few times. V gene TRBV11-2 combines with J gene TRBJ2-7; 8 bases align to TRBD2. The J segment lost 0 bases and the V segment lost 3 bases, leaving 4 bases of the junction unmatched. Per germline, CDR1 SGHAT and CDR2 FQNNGV. This CDR3 contains 15 residues. The CDR3 coding sequence is TGTGCCAGCAGCTTCCGCGGGGGGTCCTCCTACGAGCAGTACTTC. Translating it yields CASSFRGGSSYEQYF.

This chain connects TRBV4-1 to TRBJ2-7, with 7 bases matching TRBD2. Germline CDR1 reads MGHRA; CDR2 reads YSYEKL. The CDR3 consists of 16 residues. Unmatched junction bases numbered 13, after V lost 6 bases and J lost 2 bases. The CDR3 DNA is TGCGCCAGCAGACCCGAAAGGGCTAGCGGACCCTACGAGCAGTACTTC. Amino acids: CASRPERASGPYEQYF.

This chain uses TRBV6-1 with TRBJ1-3; D remains unclear. CDR1 is MNHNS and CDR2 is SASEGT in the germline V gene. CDR3 size: 14 residues. The V gene lost 2 bases and the J gene lost 0 bases, with 5 bases spanning the gap. The CDR3 here is CASSERVSGNTIYF. DNA for the CDR3: TGTGCCAGCAGTGAAAGGGTCTCTGGAAACACCATATATTTT.

The rearrangement links TRBV10-3 to TRBJ2-3, with 7 bases aligning to TRBD2. J lost 2 bases, V lost 4 bases, and 6 bases had no gene match. This CDR3 has 15 residues. Per germline, CDR1 ENHRY and CDR2 SYGVKD. DNA for the CDR3: TGTGCCATCAGTGTTGCTAGCGGATTCACAGATACGCAGTATTTT. Its protein product is CAISVASGFTDTQYF.

The V call is TRBV11-3, the J call TRBJ2-7; the match to TRBD1 covers 9 bases. The J segment lost 3 bases and the V segment lost 5 bases, leaving 5 bases of the junction unmatched. Germline CDR1 reads SGHNT; CDR2 reads YENEEA. CDR3 length equals 14 residues. In nucleotides, the CDR3 is TGTGCCAGCAGCCGGACAGGGGCTTTCTACGAGCAGTACTTC. This encodes CASSRTGAFYEQYF.

This rearrangement joins TRBV5-1 to TRBJ2-5, with TRBD1 matching 8 bases. The germline gives CDR1 SGHRS, CDR2 YFSETQ. The trim removed 5 bases at V and 5 bases at J, leaving 8 bases unmatched. The CDR3 loop spans 14 amino acids. CDR3 in amino acids: CASSPGTGVETQYF. Written as DNA, the CDR3 is TGCGCCAGCAGTCCGGGGACAGGAGTGGAGACCCAGTACTTC.

The V call is TRBV5-1, the J call TRBJ1-5; 7 bases agree with TRBD1. With 4 bases clipped from V and 3 bases from J, the junction kept 4 bases outside the gene matches. CDR1 and CDR2 (germline): SGHRS, YFSETQ. This CDR3 comprises 14 residues. CDR3 sequence: CASSPGQPNQPQHF. In nucleotides, the CDR3 is TGCGCCAGCAGCCCGGGACAGCCCAATCAGCCCCAGCATTTT. Full variable domain (remainder filled in from reference TRBV5-1 and TRBJ1-5): KAGVTQTPRYLIKTRGQQVTLSCSPISGHRSVSWYQQTPGQGLQFLFEYFSETQRNKGNFPGRFSGRQFSNSRSEMNVSTLELGDSALYLCASSPGQPNQPQHFGDGTRLSIL.

The chain combines TRBV25-1 with TRBJ2-2; D remains unclear. The CDR3 is 12 amino acids. CDR1 MGHDK and CDR2 SYGVNS come from the germline V gene. V was shortened by 7 bases and J by 1 base, with 4 bases between the two germline ends. The chain's CDR3 is CASIENTGELFF. The CDR3 DNA sequence: TGTGCCAGCATAGAGAACACCGGGGAGCTGTTTTTT.

The chain recombines TRBV6-6 with TRBJ1-5; no clear D gene. CDR1 is MNHNY, CDR2 SVGAGI, per germline (reference sequence). V lost 0 bases to trimming and J lost 3 bases, with 12 bases between them. The length of the CDR3 is 16 residues. CDR3 in DNA: TGTGCCAGCAGTTACTCGTCGCCAGGCAACAATCAGCCCCAGCATTTT. Protein product: CASSYSSPGNNQPQHF.

The gene calls are TRBV5-1 and TRBJ2-2; 10 bases line up with TRBD1. CDR1 and CDR2 (germline): SGHRS, YFSETQ. This CDR3 has 15 amino acids. The V and J ends lost 4 bases and 6 bases, in that order; junction bases with no gene match: 6. The CDR3 loop reads CASSRTGGEAGELFF. The CDR3 nucleotides read TGCGCCAGCAGCAGGACAGGGGGTGAAGCCGGGGAGCTGTTTTTT.

For this clone: An end of the junction differs from the germline gene, which may be a read error. The V call is TRBV2, the J call TRBJ1-1; no firm D call. Germline-derived CDR1 and CDR2 are SNHLY and FYNNEI. The CDR3 is made up of 10 amino acids. In nucleotides, the CDR3 is TGTGCCAGCAGTGAAACTGATGCTTTCTTT. Translated: CASSETDAFF.

This clone was counted only a few times. The V call is TRBV5-1, the J call TRBJ2-3; D is perhaps TRBD1 (6 bases). The CDR3 covers 15 residues. Per the germline V gene, CDR1 is SGHRS and CDR2 is YFSETQ. Trimming pared 4 bases from V and 1 base from J, leaving 13 bases between. For the CDR3, the DNA is TGCGCCAGCAGCATCGACAGGTCCCGCACAGATACGCAGTATTTT. Translating gives CASSIDRSRTDTQYF.

The rearrangement links TRBV27 to TRBJ1-1; D is unresolved. Germline V gives CDR1 MNHEY, CDR2 SMNVEV (reference sequence). V was shortened by 5 bases and J by 2 bases, with 9 bases between the two germline ends. This CDR3 is built from 13 residues. The CDR3 loop is CASSPWTNTEAFF. CDR3 DNA: TGTGCCAGCAGTCCGTGGACTAACACTGAAGCTTTCTTT.

This clone has more than one count but fewer than ten. This chain links TRBV20-1 with TRBJ1-2, with D unresolved. The V gene lost 6 bases and the J gene lost 2 bases, with 1 base spanning the gap. CDR3 length: 9 amino acids. Per the germline V gene, CDR1 is DFQATT and CDR2 is SNEGSKA (reference sequence). This CDR3 reads CSANYGYTF. CDR3 DNA: TGCAGTGCCAACTATGGCTACACCTTC.

The V gene is TRBV23-1, the J gene TRBJ1-2; unclear D gene. Being an ORF, TRBV23-1 has a function that is uncertain. V was trimmed by 6 bases and J by 4 bases, leaving 6 bases between them. The CDR3 extends over 11 amino acids. The CDR3 sequence: CASRAGYGYTF. CDR3 coding DNA: TGCGCCAGCAGGGCGGGCTATGGCTACACCTTC.

The V gene is TRBV7-9, the J gene TRBJ1-1; no clear D. This CDR3 has 9 residues. V dropped 10 bases and J dropped 6 bases, with 6 bases sitting between them. Germline V gene data show CDR1 as SEHNR and CDR2 as FQNEAQ (reference sequence). The CDR3 DNA follows: TGTGCCACCCAAGCTGAAGCTTTCTTT. It yields the protein CATQAEAFF. The entire variable domain, with the rest obtained from reference TRBV7-9 and TRBJ1-1, is as follows: DTGVSQNPRHKITKRGQNVTFRCDPISEHNRLYWYRQTLGQGPEFLTYFQNEAQLEKSRLLSDRFSAERPKGSFSTLEIQRTEQGDSAMYLCATQAEAFFGQGTRLTVV.